The 19 T cell receptor beta chains listed next were all sequenced from one sample in a study of cytomegalovirus exposure and HLA in healthy donors (TCRdb year 2017). Library preparation was by the immunoSEQ multiplex PCR assay. For the multiplex PCR, a mixture combining 60 forward primers for TCR Vbeta segments and 13 reverse primers for TCR Jbeta segments was used. Entries here come from immuneACCESS through TCRdb and include only in-frame sequences with V and J called. Some clones fail to appear in such tables; in the studies checked, an unresolved V gene covers under half of the shortfall, and the cause of the remainder is unknown. This sample comprises some 170,000 clones, around 85% of them detected only once. The top ten constitute roughly 4.2% of the sample. Sequencing input: PBMCs. These receptors all come from a man aged 35 to 55 in good health and CMV-seronegative.

This clone was counted a few times. The rearrangement uses TRBV5-6 and TRBJ1-1; TRBD1 matches at 12 bases. CDR3 length: 17 amino acids. V lost 4 bases to trimming and J lost 2 bases; unmatched junction nucleotides: 9. Germline loops: CDR1 SGHDT, CDR2 YYEEEE. The CDR3 here is CASSETGQGARNTEAFF. CDR3 nucleotide sequence: TGTGCCAGCAGCGAAACGGGACAGGGGGCGCGCAACACTGAAGCTTTCTTT. The full variable domain, its missing parts supplied by reference TRBV5-6 and TRBJ1-1, is DAGVTQSPTHLIKTRGQQVTLRCSPKSGHDTVSWYQQALGQGPQFIFQYYEEEERQRGNFPDRFSGHQFPNYSSELNVNALLLGDSALYLCASSETGQGARNTEAFFGQGTRLTVV.

The chain has TRBV19 and TRBJ2-3, with TRBD2 matching 10 bases. The length of the CDR3 is 17 residues. J was trimmed by 0 bases and V by 8 bases; bases with no gene match: 11. From germline, CDR1 is LNHDA and CDR2 SQIVND (reference sequence). The CDR3 loop reads CASAWERGGPSTDTQYF. CDR3 nucleotide sequence: TGTGCCAGTGCGTGGGAGCGGGGGGGCCCTAGCACAGATACGCAGTATTTT.

This chain uses TRBV9 with TRBJ2-2; 10 nucleotides match TRBD2. The CDR3 sequence is 15 residues long. The V segment lost 3 bases and the J segment 3 bases; nucleotides outside the gene matches: 2. Germline values: CDR1 SGDLS, CDR2 YYNGEE. The CDR3 DNA reads as TGTGCCAGCAGCGGTCTAGCGGGGGACACCGGGGAGCTGTTTTTT. This encodes CASSGLAGDTGELFF. Variable domain in full (rest from reference TRBV9 and TRBJ2-2): DSGVTQTPKHLITATGQRVTLRCSPRSGDLSVYWYQQSLDQGLQFLIQYYNGEERAKGNILERFSAQQFPDLHSELNLSSLELGDSALYFCASSGLAGDTGELFFGEGSRLTVL.

The chain links TRBV10-1 to TRBJ1-5; D might be TRBD1 (6 bases). Germline V gene sequence: CDR1 WNHNN, CDR2 SYGVQD (reference sequence). CDR3 size: 14 residues. Trimming shortened V by 8 bases and J by 7 bases, and 18 bases separated the two germline ends. DNA of the CDR3: TGCGCCAGCCATAGGCAGGGGTTAGGGCAGCCCCAGCATTTT. It codes for CASHRQGLGQPQHF.

The chain combines TRBV30 with TRBJ2-2, with D uncertain. CDR1 and CDR2 (germline): GTSNPN, SVGIG (reference sequence). The CDR3 has 11 residues. V dropped 2 bases and J dropped 9 bases, with 7 bases sitting between them. CDR3 sequence (DNA): TGTGCCTGGAGTTCCCCGTGGGAGCTGTTTTTT. Its protein product is CAWSSPWELFF. Full variable domain (rest looked up from reference TRBV30 and TRBJ2-2): SQTIHQWPATLVQPVGSPLSLECTVEGTSNPNLYWYRQAAGRGLQLLFYSVGIGQISSEVPQNLSASRPQDRQFILSSKKLLLSDSGFYLCAWSSPWELFFGEGSRLTVL.

The chain is built from TRBV30 and TRBJ2-3; D may be TRBD2 (5 bases). The germline V gene has CDR1 GTSNPN and CDR2 SVGIG (reference sequence). The CDR3 extends over 11 amino acids. Trimming removed 2 bases from V and 10 bases from J, with 10 bases in between. CDR3 nucleotide sequence: TGTGCCTGGAGTATCGGGGTGGCGCAGTATTTT. This gives the protein CAWSIGVAQYF.

The chain couples TRBV5-4 to TRBJ2-2, with 11 bases aligning to TRBD2. Trimming cost V 3 bases and J 1 base; bases outside gene matches: 2. This CDR3 contains 16 residues. Germline values: CDR1 SGHNT, CDR2 YYREEE (reference sequence). For the CDR3, the DNA is TGTGCCAGCAGCTCAGGGACTAGCGGGAACACCGGGGAGCTGTTTTTT. Translating gives CASSSGTSGNTGELFF.

There are a few counts of this clone. The V and J genes are TRBV19 and TRBJ2-3; 7 positions agree with TRBD2. Trimming took 2 bases from V and 1 from J; bases not matched to a gene: 0. Germline CDR1 LNHDA, CDR2 SQIVND (reference sequence). The CDR3 sequence is 14 residues long. The CDR3 sequence is CASSITSGTDTQYF. DNA of the CDR3: TGTGCCAGTAGTATAACTAGCGGCACAGATACGCAGTATTTT.

The chain has TRBV11-2 and TRBJ2-1; tentatively, D is TRBD1 (7 bases). The V end was cut by 1 base, the J end by 9 bases, with 13 bases between. Per the germline V gene, CDR1 is SGHAT and CDR2 is FQNNGV. The CDR3 is 14 residues long. The CDR3 DNA follows: TGTGCCAGCAGCTTAGTTACGCAGGGGGGTGAGCAGTTCTTC. This gives the protein CASSLVTQGGEQFF.

J is TRBJ1-2 and V is TRBV16; no reliable D call. Germline V gives CDR1 KGHSY, CDR2 FQNENV. Trimming took 1 base from V and 8 from J, leaving 8 bases between them. The CDR3 loop spans 12 amino acids. For the CDR3, the DNA is TGTGCCAGCAGCCAATTAGAGTACGGCTACACCTTC. Translation: CASSQLEYGYTF. The full variable domain, its missing parts supplied by reference TRBV16 and TRBJ1-2, is GEEVAQTPKHLVRGEGQKAKLYCAPIKGHSYVFWYQQVLKNEFKFLISFQNENVFDETGMPKERFSAKCLPNSPCSLEIQATKLEDSAVYFCASSQLEYGYTFGSGTRLTVV.

The gene calls are TRBV5-8 and TRBJ1-1; no reliable D call. This CDR3 contains 12 residues. V was trimmed by 2 bases and J by 7 bases, leaving 9 bases between them. Germline lookup yields CDR1 SGHTS and CDR2 YDEGEE. The CDR3 DNA follows: TGTGCCAGCAGCTTATATACGAGTGAAGCTTTCTTT. This translates into CASSLYTSEAFF.

About this clone itself: Since the CDR3 does not end with the conserved phenylalanine or tryptophan, this likely comes from a read error. The chain uses TRBV7-2 and TRBJ1-6, with unresolved D. The V end was cut by 6 bases, the J end by 7 bases, with 13 bases between. This CDR3 contains 14 residues. Per the germline V gene, CDR1 is SGHTA and CDR2 is FQGNSA. CDR3 in amino acids: CASRAGFRNSPLHL. The CDR3 DNA reads TGTGCCAGCAGGGCAGGTTTCCGAAATTCACCCCTCCACCTT.

The chain employs TRBV29-1 and TRBJ2-7; D may be TRBD2 (5 bases). This CDR3 is 13 amino acids long. Trimming removed 5 bases at V and 7 bases at J, with 18 bases between. Germline CDR1 is SQVTM and CDR2 is ANQGSEA. The DNA for the CDR3 is TGCAGCGTTTTGGCAGCGGCAGGACGGGAGCAGTACTTC. This codes for CSVLAAAGREQYF.

This chain connects TRBV5-4 to TRBJ2-1; 9 bases map to TRBD2. The length of the CDR3 is 14 residues. Germline V gene data show CDR1 as SGHNT and CDR2 as YYREEE (reference sequence). V shed 4 bases, J shed 4 bases, and the junction held 3 bases outside the gene matches. DNA for the CDR3: TGTGCCAGCAGCCTAGCGGGGCTTTACAATGAGCAGTTCTTC. Residues: CASSLAGLYNEQFF.

The chain links TRBV10-3 to TRBJ2-3; 13 bases line up with TRBD2. CDR1 ENHRY and CDR2 SYGVKD come from the germline V gene. This CDR3 contains 22 residues. V gave up 0 bases and J gave up 0 bases; unmatched junction bases: 15. The CDR3 sequence is CAISESLTFGTSGARSTDTQYF. Written as DNA, the CDR3 is TGTGCCATCAGTGAGTCGCTGACCTTCGGGACTAGCGGGGCACGAAGCACAGATACGCAGTATTTT.

The chain links TRBV5-1 to TRBJ2-3; D is possibly TRBD2 (7 bases). Looked up from germline, CDR1 is SGHRS and CDR2 is YFSETQ. V was shortened by 4 bases and J by 7 bases, with 22 bases between the two germline ends. This CDR3 spans 16 amino acids. CDR3: CASSPHVGGASNTQYF. Here the CDR3 DNA reads TGCGCCAGCAGCCCCCATGTGGGGGGGGCCTCAAATACGCAGTATTTT.

The genes are TRBV5-4 and TRBJ1-5; TRBD1 agrees at 8 bases. With V trimmed by 4 bases and J by 6 bases, 3 bases remained unmatched. Looked up from germline, CDR1 is SGHNT and CDR2 is YYREEE (reference sequence). The CDR3 runs 13 residues. CDR3 sequence (DNA): TGTGCCAGCAGCCCGGACAGGGCTCAGCCCCAGCATTTT. This encodes CASSPDRAQPQHF.

The rearrangement links TRBV27 to TRBJ1-1; possible D gene TRBD1, 5 bases. V lost 3 bases and J 3 bases, leaving 14 bases between the germline ends. The length of the CDR3 is 15 residues. CDR1 is MNHEY, CDR2 SMNVEV, per germline (reference sequence). CDR3 nucleotide sequence: TGTGCCAGCAGTTTCCATTGGGGGGGGGACACTGAAGCTTTCTTT. It translates to CASSFHWGGDTEAFF.

V usage is TRBV9 and J usage is TRBJ2-1; 10 nucleotides line up with TRBD2. The CDR3 contains 17 residues. From germline, CDR1 is SGDLS and CDR2 YYNGEE. Trimming cost V 1 base and J 5 bases; bases outside gene matches: 9. The CDR3 nucleotides are TGTGCCAGCAGCGTACCCATTTCTAGCGGGGGCCACAATGAGCAGTTCTTC. Its protein is CASSVPISSGGHNEQFF.